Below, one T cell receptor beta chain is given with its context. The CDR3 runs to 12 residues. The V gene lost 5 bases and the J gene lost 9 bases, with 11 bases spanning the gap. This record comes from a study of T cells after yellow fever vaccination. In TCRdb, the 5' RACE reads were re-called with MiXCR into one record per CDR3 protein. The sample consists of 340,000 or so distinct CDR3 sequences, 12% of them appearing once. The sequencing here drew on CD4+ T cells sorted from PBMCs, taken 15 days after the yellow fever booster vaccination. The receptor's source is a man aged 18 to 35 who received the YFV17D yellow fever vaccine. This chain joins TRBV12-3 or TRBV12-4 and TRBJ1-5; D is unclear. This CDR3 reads CASSLPPGPQHF. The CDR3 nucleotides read TGTGCCAGCAGTCTCCCCCCGGGGCCCCAGCATTTT.